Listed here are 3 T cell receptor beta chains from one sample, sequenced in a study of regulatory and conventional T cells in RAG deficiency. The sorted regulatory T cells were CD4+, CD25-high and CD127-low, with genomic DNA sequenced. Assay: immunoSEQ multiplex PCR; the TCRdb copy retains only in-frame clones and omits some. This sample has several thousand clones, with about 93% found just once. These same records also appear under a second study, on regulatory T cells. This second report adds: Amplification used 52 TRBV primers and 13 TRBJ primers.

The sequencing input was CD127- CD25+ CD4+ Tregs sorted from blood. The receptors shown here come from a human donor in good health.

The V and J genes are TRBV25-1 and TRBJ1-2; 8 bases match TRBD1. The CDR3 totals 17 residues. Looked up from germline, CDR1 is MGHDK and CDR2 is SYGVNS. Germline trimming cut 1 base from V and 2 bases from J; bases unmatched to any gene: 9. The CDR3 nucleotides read TGTGCCAGCAGTGAATCGGGGACAGGCTTGAGGAACTATGGCTACACCTTC. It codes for CASSESGTGLRNYGYTF.

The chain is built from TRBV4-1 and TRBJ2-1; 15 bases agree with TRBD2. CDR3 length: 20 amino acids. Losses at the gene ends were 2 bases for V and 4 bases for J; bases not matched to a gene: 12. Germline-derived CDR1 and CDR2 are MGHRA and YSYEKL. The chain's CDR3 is CASSQTGRTSGRGIYNEQFF. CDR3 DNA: TGCGCCAGCAGCCAAACTGGGAGGACTAGCGGGAGGGGTATTTACAATGAGCAGTTCTTC.

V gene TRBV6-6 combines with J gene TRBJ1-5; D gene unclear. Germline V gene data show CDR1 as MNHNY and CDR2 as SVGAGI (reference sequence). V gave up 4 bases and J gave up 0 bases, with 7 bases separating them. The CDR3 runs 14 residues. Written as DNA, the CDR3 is TGTGCCAGCAGTTCCAGGTCTAGCAATCAGCCCCAGCATTTT. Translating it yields CASSSRSSNQPQHF.